This TCR beta chain derives from a study of Ad26.COV2.S vaccination and SARS-CoV-2 variants. V lost 1 base, J lost 4 bases, and 11 bases lay in between. Germline V gene data show CDR1 as MNHNS and CDR2 as SASEGT. There are 15 residues in the CDR3. Study outcomes and limitations: People who got the vaccine or the placebo had similar non-spike TCR breadth. Responses of T cells in total may have been underestimated by the TCR breadth and depth analyses. Vaccine recipients posted higher spike-specific TCR breadth than their placebo counterparts.

TCRdb's table, derived via immunoSEQ multiplex PCR, lists solely in-frame clones and lacks some. The sample has over 110,000 clones, around 86% seen once. Of note for this clone: No antigen is known for it.

This TCR was recovered from a human donor who had recovered from COVID-19. The sequencing here drew on peripheral blood, taken after recovery from COVID-19. The V call is TRBV6-1, the J call TRBJ2-1; no reliable D call. CDR3 residues: CASSEVAGAYNEQFF. CDR3 DNA: TGTGCCAGCAGTGAAGTAGCAGGTGCGTACAATGAGCAGTTCTTC.